This TCR beta chain is from a study of cytomegalovirus exposure and HLA in healthy donors. Whole-study findings and limits: Further analysis was carried out later, and it showed several of the most significant clusters appearing linked to common viral pathogens.

Primers included in the PCR were 60 Vbeta and 13 Jbeta primers. Sequenced by immunoSEQ multiplex PCR; TCRdb stores in-frame clones only, minus some. The profile shows 150,000 to 200,000 clones, under 80% of them singletons. The CDR3 extends over 15 amino acids. V lost 2 bases and J 0 bases, leaving 9 bases between the germline ends. Germline V gene data show CDR1 as SGDLS and CDR2 as YYNGEE. As to this clone: The antigen is not known.

The sequencing sample was made of PBMCs. This receptor was obtained from a female donor in good health and CMV-seronegative. The V and J genes are TRBV9 and TRBJ1-3; D may be TRBD1 (6 bases). The CDR3 loop is CASSVGTLSGNTIYF. CDR3 coding DNA: TGTGCCAGCAGCGTCGGGACACTCTCTGGAAACACCATATATTTT. The whole variable domain, filled in from reference TRBV9 and TRBJ1-3, reads DSGVTQTPKHLITATGQRVTLRCSPRSGDLSVYWYQQSLDQGLQFLIQYYNGEERAKGNILERFSAQQFPDLHSELNLSSLELGDSALYFCASSVGTLSGNTIYFGEGSWLTVV.